Below are 24 T cell receptor beta chains sequenced from a single sample in a study of blood T cell repertoires in COVID-19. Some clones are missing from TCRdb's copy, which holds only in-frame ones; the method was immunoSEQ multiplex PCR. The table records about 220,000 clones, 80% to 90% of them present only once. Sequenced sample: PBMCs or T cells enriched from blood (not recorded which). The receptors here all came from a young woman in a cohort exposed to, infected with or recovered from COVID-19 (not recorded which).

This clone was observed once. This rearrangement joins TRBV4-2 to TRBJ2-1; perhaps TRBD2 as D (6 bases). Trimming took 2 bases from V and 7 from J, leaving 15 bases between them. Per germline, CDR1 LGHNA and CDR2 YNFKEQ. This CDR3 is 15 amino acids long. In DNA, the CDR3 is TGTGCCAGCAGCCAACGGCCACTAGGGAGGAATGAGCAGTTCTTC. This codes for CASSQRPLGRNEQFF.

This clone was seen just once. The V call is TRBV20-1, the J call TRBJ2-5; D uncertain. Germline V gene sequence: CDR1 DFQATT, CDR2 SNEGSKA (reference sequence). The CDR3 sequence is 10 residues long. Trimming removed 3 bases from V and 5 bases from J, with 4 bases in between. CDR3 in amino acids: CSASQETQYF. CDR3 DNA: TGCAGTGCTAGTCAGGAGACCCAGTACTTC.

The chain joins TRBV4-1 to TRBJ2-4; TRBD1 is a possible D gene (6 bases). This CDR3 is 17 amino acids long. Germline V lookup: CDR1 MGHRA, CDR2 YSYEKL. The germline V and J ends were trimmed by 3 bases and 0 bases, with 15 bases remaining between them. The CDR3 sequence is CASSHDRQVIAKNIQYF. The CDR3 DNA reads TGCGCCAGCAGCCATGACAGACAGGTTATAGCCAAAAACATTCAGTACTTC.

V is TRBV10-3 and J is TRBJ1-3, with D tentatively TRBD1 (5 bases). V dropped 10 bases and J dropped 0 bases, with 16 bases sitting between them. The germline gives CDR1 ENHRY, CDR2 SYGVKD. CDR3 length equals 15 residues. CDR3 protein: CATSPGLSSGNTIYF. DNA of the CDR3: TGTGCCACCTCTCCGGGACTGAGCTCTGGAAACACCATATATTTT.

The V and J genes are TRBV18 and TRBJ1-3; TRBD1 might be the D (6 bases). Germline CDR1 KGHSH, CDR2 LQKENI. CDR3 length: 16 residues. V lost 3 bases to trimming and J lost 0 bases, with 12 bases between them. The CDR3 DNA follows: TGTGCCAGCTCACCGAGAACAGGGTTCTCTGGAAACACCATATATTTT. As protein: CASSPRTGFSGNTIYF. The variable domain in full, with the rest retrieved from reference TRBV18 and TRBJ1-3, is NAGVMQNPRHLVRRRGQEARLRCSPMKGHSHVYWYRQLPEEGLKFMVYLQKENIIDESGMPKERFSAEFPKEGPSILRIQQVVRGDSAAYFCASSPRTGFSGNTIYFGEGSWLTVV.

This clone was observed a single time. The rearrangement joins TRBV10-1 to TRBJ2-1; the D is unclear. Trimming left V 0 bases short and J 0 bases short, with 9 bases between. Germline loops: CDR1 WNHNN, CDR2 SYGVQD (reference sequence). The CDR3 runs to 16 residues. The CDR3 protein is CASSESVLSSYNEQFF. CDR3 bases: TGCGCCAGCAGTGAGTCGGTTCTCAGCTCCTACAATGAGCAGTTCTTC.

The genes are TRBV28 and TRBJ2-7; D remains ambiguous. Germline CDR1 MDHEN, CDR2 SYDVKM. CDR3 length: 12 amino acids. Trimming left V 6 bases short and J 1 base short, with 7 bases between. The DNA for the CDR3 is TGTGCCAGCAGCCGCGGTTCCTACGAGCAGTACTTC. Its translation is CASSRGSYEQYF.

This rearrangement joins TRBV10-1 to TRBJ1-1; D is undetermined. Germline-derived CDR1 and CDR2 are WNHNN and SYGVQD (reference sequence). The germline V and J ends were trimmed by 0 bases and 0 bases, with 14 bases remaining between them. This CDR3 is 17 amino acids long. CDR3 in amino acids: CASSESRPGEMNTEAFF. The CDR3 DNA reads as TGCGCCAGCAGTGAGTCCCGCCCCGGGGAAATGAACACTGAAGCTTTCTTT.

The rearrangement uses TRBV9 and TRBJ1-6, with TRBD1 as a possible D gene (5 bases). V was trimmed by 7 bases and J by 0 bases, leaving 11 bases between them. Germline CDR1 reads SGDLS; CDR2 reads YYNGEE. The CDR3 runs 15 residues. The CDR3 bases are TGTGCCAGCCGGAGGGGAGACTCCTATAATTCACCCCTCCACTTT. Residues: CASRRGDSYNSPLHF.

The CDR3 protein is CASSFGTGSGEKLFF. CDR3 in DNA: TGTGCCAGCAGCTTTGGGACAGGGAGTGGGGAAAAACTGTTTTTT. The gene calls are TRBV9 and TRBJ1-4; 9 bases agree with TRBD1. This CDR3 is built from 15 residues. Germline V gene sequence: CDR1 SGDLS, CDR2 YYNGEE. The J segment lost 8 bases and the V segment lost 4 bases, leaving 9 bases of the junction unmatched. Drawing the rest from reference TRBV9 and TRBJ1-4, the complete variable domain is DSGVTQTPKHLITATGQRVTLRCSPRSGDLSVYWYQQSLDQGLQFLIQYYNGEERAKGNILERFSAQQFPDLHSELNLSSLELGDSALYFCASSFGTGSGEKLFFGSGTQLSVL.

The V and J genes are TRBV6-2 or TRBV6-3 and TRBJ2-3; D may be TRBD2 (6 bases). The germline gives CDR1 MNHEY, CDR2 SVGEGT. Trimming pared 5 bases from V and 0 bases from J, leaving 12 bases between. The CDR3 runs 15 residues. CDR3 region: CASSISGTSTDTQYF. The CDR3 DNA reads TGTGCCAGCAGTATATCCGGGACTAGCACAGATACGCAGTATTTT.

Of note for this clone: Different DNA sequences within this sample yield the same CDR3. The chain combines TRBV18 with TRBJ1-4; D is perhaps TRBD1 (5 bases). This CDR3 has 15 residues. The V end was cut by 5 bases, the J end by 10 bases, with 20 bases between. Germline V gene data show CDR1 as KGHSH and CDR2 as LQKENI. The CDR3 nucleotides read TGTGCCAGCTCAACCCCCACAGGACAAGTGACAAAACTGTTTTTT. This encodes CASSTPTGQVTKLFF.

V is TRBV9 and J is TRBJ1-2, with D hard to call. The CDR3 is made up of 14 amino acids. Trimming stripped 4 bases from V and 4 bases from J, with 14 bases between. Germline loops: CDR1 SGDLS, CDR2 YYNGEE. The CDR3 DNA reads TGTGCCAGCAGCCTCACGACAAATACCTATGGCTACACCTTC. Its translation: CASSLTTNTYGYTF.

V is TRBV24-1 and J is TRBJ2-5; TRBD1 matches 7 bases. Germline V lookup: CDR1 KGHDR, CDR2 SFDVKD. CDR3 length equals 13 residues. With V trimmed by 9 bases and J by 3 bases, 6 bases remained unmatched. The CDR3 DNA follows: TGTGCCACCGGGACAGCAATAGAAGAGACCCAGTACTTC. Translated: CATGTAIEETQYF.

This sequence joins TRBV7-3 and TRBJ2-1; no clear D gene. Germline V gives CDR1 SGHTA, CDR2 FQGTGA. V was trimmed by 1 base and J by 6 bases, leaving 7 bases between them. This CDR3 is 13 amino acids long. The CDR3 DNA sequence: TGTGCCAGCAGCTTAAATCAGGTCAATGAGCAGTTCTTC. Translating it yields CASSLNQVNEQFF.

The chain employs TRBV6-5 and TRBJ1-1; D gene uncertain. This CDR3 comprises 13 residues. V lost 7 bases and J 2 bases, leaving 11 bases between the germline ends. CDR1 MNHEY and CDR2 SVGAGI come from the germline V gene. As DNA, the CDR3 is TGTGCCAGCATAATAGAGGTAAACACTGAAGCTTTCTTT. The encoded protein is CASIIEVNTEAFF.

This chain connects TRBV27 to TRBJ2-1, with 9 bases identical to TRBD2. The germline gives CDR1 MNHEY, CDR2 SMNVEV (reference sequence). The V and J ends lost 3 bases and 3 bases, in that order; junction bases with no gene match: 3. The CDR3 is 15 residues long. DNA of the CDR3: TGTGCCAGCAGTTTCATAGCGGGAGTCTACAATGAGCAGTTCTTC. Translated: CASSFIAGVYNEQFF.

CDR3 bases: TGTGCCAGTAGTACACCAGGAACGGTAGAGACCCAGTACTTC. Translating gives CASSTPGTVETQYF. The chain recombines TRBV19 with TRBJ2-5; D is unclear. The CDR3 length is 14 residues. Germline assignment: CDR1 LNHDA and CDR2 SQIVND (reference sequence). Trimming removed 4 bases from V and 4 bases from J, with 13 bases in between.

The chain employs TRBV3-1 (or the pseudogene TRBV3-2) and TRBJ1-1; a possible D gene is TRBD1 (6 bases). The CDR3 contains 14 residues. From germline, CDR1 is LGHDT and CDR2 YNNKEL (reference sequence). Trimming left V 4 bases short and J 5 bases short, with 14 bases between. The CDR3: CASSPGVVRTEAFF. CDR3 bases: TGTGCCAGCAGCCCAGGGGTGGTTCGGACTGAAGCTTTCTTT.

CDR3 in DNA: TGCAGTGCCCGGGGAGACTATGGCTACACCTTC. It codes for CSARGDYGYTF. The J gene is TRBJ1-2, the V gene TRBV20-1; D uncertain. The germline V and J ends were trimmed by 6 bases and 3 bases, with 8 bases remaining between them. The CDR3 covers 11 residues. Germline loops: CDR1 DFQATT, CDR2 SNEGSKA (reference sequence).

The genes are TRBV28 and TRBJ1-2; D possibly corresponds to TRBD1 (5 bases). Trimming pared 5 bases from V and 6 bases from J, leaving 16 bases between. In germline, CDR1 is MDHEN, CDR2 SYDVKM. CDR3 length: 14 amino acids. The CDR3 reads CASSPVGRVDGYTF. The CDR3 DNA reads as TGTGCCAGCAGTCCTGTGGGCAGGGTGGATGGCTACACCTTC.

The chain links TRBV7-2 to TRBJ1-2, with D perhaps matching TRBD1 (6 bases). Looked up from germline, CDR1 is SGHTA and CDR2 is FQGNSA. This CDR3 is built from 14 residues. Trimming pared 5 bases from V and 4 bases from J, leaving 14 bases between. CDR3 bases: TGTGCCAGCAGCCCGACAGGCGCGAGCTATGGCTACACCTTC. As protein: CASSPTGASYGYTF.

The J gene is TRBJ2-1, the V gene TRBV6-5, with 9 bases aligning to TRBD2. The germline V gene encodes CDR1 MNHEY and CDR2 SVGAGI. The CDR3 sequence is 15 residues long. V shed 0 bases, J shed 7 bases, and the junction held 4 bases outside the gene matches. CDR3 sequence: CASSYSASGKNEQFF. The DNA for the CDR3 is TGTGCCAGCAGTTACTCGGCTAGCGGGAAAAATGAGCAGTTCTTC.

The V and J genes are TRBV11-2 and TRBJ2-7; TRBD2 matches at 11 bases. Unmatched junction bases numbered 4, after V lost 5 bases and J lost 4 bases. There are 14 residues in the CDR3. Germline-derived CDR1 and CDR2 are SGHAT and FQNNGV. The chain's CDR3 is CASSHSGGGYEQYF. CDR3 DNA sequence: TGTGCCAGCAGCCATAGCGGGGGGGGTTACGAGCAGTACTTC.